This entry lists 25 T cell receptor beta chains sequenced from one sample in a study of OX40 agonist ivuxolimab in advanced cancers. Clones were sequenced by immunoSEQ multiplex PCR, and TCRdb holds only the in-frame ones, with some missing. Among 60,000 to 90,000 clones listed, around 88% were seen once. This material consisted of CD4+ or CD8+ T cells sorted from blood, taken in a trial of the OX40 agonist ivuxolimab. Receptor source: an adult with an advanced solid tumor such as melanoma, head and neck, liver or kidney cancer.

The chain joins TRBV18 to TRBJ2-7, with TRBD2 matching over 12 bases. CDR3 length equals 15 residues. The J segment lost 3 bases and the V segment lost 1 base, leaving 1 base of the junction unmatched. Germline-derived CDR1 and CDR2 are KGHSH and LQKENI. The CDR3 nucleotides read TGTGCCAGCTCACCACTACTAGCGGGAGGCTACGAGCAGTACTTC. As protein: CASSPLLAGGYEQYF. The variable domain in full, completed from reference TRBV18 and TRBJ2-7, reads NAGVMQNPRHLVRRRGQEARLRCSPMKGHSHVYWYRQLPEEGLKFMVYLQKENIIDESGMPKERFSAEFPKEGPSILRIQQVVRGDSAAYFCASSPLLAGGYEQYFGPGTRLTVT.

The CDR3: CASSLGNSGNTIYF. The CDR3 coding sequence is TGTGCCAGCAGCTTGGGGAACTCTGGAAACACCATATATTTT. The V gene is TRBV7-9, the J gene TRBJ1-3; D is ambiguous. V dropped 3 bases and J dropped 0 bases, with 6 bases sitting between them. The germline V gene encodes CDR1 SEHNR and CDR2 FQNEAQ (reference sequence). The CDR3 has 14 amino acids.

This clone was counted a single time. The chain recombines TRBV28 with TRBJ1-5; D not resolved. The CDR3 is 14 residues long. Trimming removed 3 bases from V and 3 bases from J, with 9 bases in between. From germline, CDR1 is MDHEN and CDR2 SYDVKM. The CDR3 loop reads CASSLGSLNQPQHF. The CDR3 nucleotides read TGTGCCAGCAGTTTGGGGTCCCTCAATCAGCCCCAGCATTTT.

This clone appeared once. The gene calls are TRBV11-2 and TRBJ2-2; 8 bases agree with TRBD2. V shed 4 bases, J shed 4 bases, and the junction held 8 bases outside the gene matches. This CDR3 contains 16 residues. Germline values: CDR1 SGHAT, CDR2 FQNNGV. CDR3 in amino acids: CASSSQAGGGTGELFF. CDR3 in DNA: TGTGCCAGCAGCTCCCAGGCGGGAGGAGGCACCGGGGAGCTGTTTTTT.

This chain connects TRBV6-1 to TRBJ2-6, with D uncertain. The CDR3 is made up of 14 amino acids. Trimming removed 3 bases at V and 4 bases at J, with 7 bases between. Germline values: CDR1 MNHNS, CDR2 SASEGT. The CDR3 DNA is TGTGCCAGCAGTGAGACTCTGGGGGCCAACGTCCTGACTTTC. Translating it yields CASSETLGANVLTF.

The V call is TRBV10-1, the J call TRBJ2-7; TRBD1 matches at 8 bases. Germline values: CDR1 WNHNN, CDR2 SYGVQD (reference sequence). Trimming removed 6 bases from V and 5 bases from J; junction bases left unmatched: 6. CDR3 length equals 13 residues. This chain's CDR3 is CASREDRAHEQYF. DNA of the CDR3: TGCGCCAGCAGGGAGGACAGGGCCCACGAGCAGTACTTC.

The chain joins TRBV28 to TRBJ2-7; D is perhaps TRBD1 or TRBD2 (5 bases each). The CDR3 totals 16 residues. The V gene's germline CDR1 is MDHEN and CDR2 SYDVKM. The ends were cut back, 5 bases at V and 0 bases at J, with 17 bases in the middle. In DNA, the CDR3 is TGTGCCAGCAGTCCCCTTGGGGCGGGCCCCTCCTACGAGCAGTACTTC. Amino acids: CASSPLGAGPSYEQYF.

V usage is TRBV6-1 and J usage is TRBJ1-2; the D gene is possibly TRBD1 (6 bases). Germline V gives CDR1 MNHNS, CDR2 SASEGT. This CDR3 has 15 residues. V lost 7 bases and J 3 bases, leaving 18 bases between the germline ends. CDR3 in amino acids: CASTRSGGEYYGYTF. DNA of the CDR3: TGTGCCAGCACTCGCTCCGGGGGCGAATACTATGGCTACACCTTC.

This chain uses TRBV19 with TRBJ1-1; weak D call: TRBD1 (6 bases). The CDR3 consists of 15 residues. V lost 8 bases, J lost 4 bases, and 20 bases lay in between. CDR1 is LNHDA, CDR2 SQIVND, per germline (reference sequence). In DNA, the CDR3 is TGTGCCAGTTTTCGATTGGGGGCGTATGGCACTGAAGCTTTCTTT. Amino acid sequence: CASFRLGAYGTEAFF.

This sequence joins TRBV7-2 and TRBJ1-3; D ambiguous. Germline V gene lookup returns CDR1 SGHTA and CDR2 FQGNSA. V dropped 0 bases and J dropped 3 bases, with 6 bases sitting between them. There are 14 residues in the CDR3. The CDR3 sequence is CASSLAGIGNTIYF. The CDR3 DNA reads TGTGCCAGCAGCTTAGCAGGGATTGGAAACACCATATATTTT.

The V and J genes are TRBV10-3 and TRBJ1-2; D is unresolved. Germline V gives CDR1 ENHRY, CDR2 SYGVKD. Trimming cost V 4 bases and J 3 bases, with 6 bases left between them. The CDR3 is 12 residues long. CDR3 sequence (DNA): TGTGCCATCAGTGGTCTGGACTATGGCTACACCTTC. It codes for CAISGLDYGYTF.

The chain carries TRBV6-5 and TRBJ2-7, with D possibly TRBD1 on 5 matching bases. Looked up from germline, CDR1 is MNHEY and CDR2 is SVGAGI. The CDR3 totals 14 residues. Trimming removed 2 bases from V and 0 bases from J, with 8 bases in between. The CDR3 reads CASSYHRSSYEQYF. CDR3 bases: TGTGCCAGCAGTTACCACAGGTCCTCCTACGAGCAGTACTTC.

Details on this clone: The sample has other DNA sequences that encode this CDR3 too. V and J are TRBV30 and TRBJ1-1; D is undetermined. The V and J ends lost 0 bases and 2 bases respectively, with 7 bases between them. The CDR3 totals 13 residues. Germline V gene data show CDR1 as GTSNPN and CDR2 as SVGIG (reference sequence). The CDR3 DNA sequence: TGTGCCTGGAGTGTGGGCGGTAACACTGAAGCTTTCTTT. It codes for CAWSVGGNTEAFF.

CDR3 protein: CASLGARTNTGELFF. CDR3 DNA: TGTGCCAGCCTCGGGGCTAGAACCAACACCGGGGAGCTGTTTTTT. The chain recombines TRBV18 with TRBJ2-2; D tentatively fits TRBD1 or TRBD2 (5 bases each). V was shortened by 8 bases and J by 2 bases, with 15 bases between the two germline ends. The CDR3 runs to 15 residues. Germline V gene data show CDR1 as KGHSH and CDR2 as LQKENI. Together with reference TRBV18 and TRBJ2-2, the CDR3 gives the full variable domain: NAGVMQNPRHLVRRRGQEARLRCSPMKGHSHVYWYRQLPEEGLKFMVYLQKENIIDESGMPKERFSAEFPKEGPSILRIQQVVRGDSAAYFCASLGARTNTGELFFGEGSRLTVL.

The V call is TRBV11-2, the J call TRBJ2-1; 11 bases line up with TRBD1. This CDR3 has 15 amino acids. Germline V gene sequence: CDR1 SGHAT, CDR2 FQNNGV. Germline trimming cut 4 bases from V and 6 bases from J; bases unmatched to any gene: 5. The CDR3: CASSYAGTGGNEQFF. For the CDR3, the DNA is TGTGCCAGCAGCTACGCCGGGACAGGGGGCAATGAGCAGTTCTTC.

CDR3 sequence (DNA): TGTGCCAGCAGCTTAGTCCGGGCCCCAGAAGGTGGAAACACCATATATTTT. Translating it yields CASSLVRAPEGGNTIYF. The chain has TRBV7-2 and TRBJ1-3; D gene unclear. The CDR3 runs to 17 residues. V gave up 1 base and J gave up 3 bases, with 16 bases separating them. The germline gives CDR1 SGHTA, CDR2 FQGNSA. The whole variable domain, filled in from reference TRBV7-2 and TRBJ1-3, reads GAGVSQSPSNKVTEKGKDVELRCDPISGHTALYWYRQSLGQGLEFLIYFQGNSAPDKSGLPSDRFSAERTGGSVSTLTIQRTQQEDSAVYLCASSLVRAPEGGNTIYFGEGSWLTVV.

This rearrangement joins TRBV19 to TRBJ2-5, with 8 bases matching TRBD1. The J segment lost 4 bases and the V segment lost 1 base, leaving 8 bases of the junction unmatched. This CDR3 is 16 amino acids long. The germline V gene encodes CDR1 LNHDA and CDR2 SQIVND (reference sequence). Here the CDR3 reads CASSIVGQGLGETQYF. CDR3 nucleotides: TGTGCCAGTAGTATAGTAGGACAGGGATTGGGAGAGACCCAGTACTTC. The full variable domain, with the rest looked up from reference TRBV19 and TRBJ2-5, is DGGITQSPKYLFRKEGQNVTLSCEQNLNHDAMYWYRQDPGQGLRLIYYSQIVNDFQKGDIAEGYSVSREKKESFPLTVTSAQKNPTAFYLCASSIVGQGLGETQYFGPGTRLLVL.

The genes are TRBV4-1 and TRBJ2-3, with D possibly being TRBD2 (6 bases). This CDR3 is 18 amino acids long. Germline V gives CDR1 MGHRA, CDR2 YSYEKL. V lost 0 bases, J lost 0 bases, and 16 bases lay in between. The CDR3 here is CASSQEEASGPSTDTQYF. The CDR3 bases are TGCGCCAGCAGCCAAGAAGAAGCCAGCGGGCCTAGCACAGATACGCAGTATTTT.

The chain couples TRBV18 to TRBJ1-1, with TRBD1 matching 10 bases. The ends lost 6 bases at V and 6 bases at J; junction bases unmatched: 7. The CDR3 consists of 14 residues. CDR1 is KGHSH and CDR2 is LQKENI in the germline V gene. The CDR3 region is CASSPGQGVSEAFF. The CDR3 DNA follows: TGTGCCAGCTCCCCTGGACAGGGGGTATCTGAAGCTTTCTTT. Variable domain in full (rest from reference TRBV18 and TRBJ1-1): NAGVMQNPRHLVRRRGQEARLRCSPMKGHSHVYWYRQLPEEGLKFMVYLQKENIIDESGMPKERFSAEFPKEGPSILRIQQVVRGDSAAYFCASSPGQGVSEAFFGQGTRLTVV.

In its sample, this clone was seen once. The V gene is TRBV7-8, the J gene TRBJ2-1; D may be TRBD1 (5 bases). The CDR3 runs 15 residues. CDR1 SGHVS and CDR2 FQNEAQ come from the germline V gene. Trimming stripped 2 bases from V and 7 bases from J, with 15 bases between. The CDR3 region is CASSLLSRVGNEQFF. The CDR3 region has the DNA TGTGCCAGCAGCTTACTGTCCAGGGTCGGGAATGAGCAGTTCTTC.

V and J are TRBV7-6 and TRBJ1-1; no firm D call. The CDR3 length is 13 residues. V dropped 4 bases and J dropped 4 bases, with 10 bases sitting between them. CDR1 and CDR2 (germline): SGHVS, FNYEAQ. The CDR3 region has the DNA TGTGCCAGCAGCTGGGAAAAAGCCACTGAAGCTTTCTTT. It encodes CASSWEKATEAFF. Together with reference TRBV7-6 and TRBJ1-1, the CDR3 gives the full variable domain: GAGVSQSPRYKVTKRGQDVALRCDPISGHVSLYWYRQALGQGPEFLTYFNYEAQQDKSGLPNDRFSAERPEGSISTLTIQRTEQRDSAMYRCASSWEKATEAFFGQGTRLTVV.

CDR3 region: CASSSGFYEQYF. CDR3 nucleotide sequence: TGTGCCAGCAGCTCAGGGTTCTACGAGCAGTACTTC. This chain connects TRBV7-9 to TRBJ2-7, with D tentatively TRBD1 (5 bases). The CDR3 runs 12 residues. CDR1 and CDR2 (germline): SEHNR, FQNEAQ (reference sequence). The ends were cut back, 4 bases at V and 3 bases at J, with 7 bases in the middle.

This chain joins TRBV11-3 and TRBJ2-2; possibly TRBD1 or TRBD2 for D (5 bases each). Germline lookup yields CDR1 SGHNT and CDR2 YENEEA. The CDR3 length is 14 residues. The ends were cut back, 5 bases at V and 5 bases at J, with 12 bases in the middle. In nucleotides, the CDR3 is TGTGCCAGCAGCCCTAGCAGGGTTACCGGGGAGCTGTTTTTT. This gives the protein CASSPSRVTGELFF.

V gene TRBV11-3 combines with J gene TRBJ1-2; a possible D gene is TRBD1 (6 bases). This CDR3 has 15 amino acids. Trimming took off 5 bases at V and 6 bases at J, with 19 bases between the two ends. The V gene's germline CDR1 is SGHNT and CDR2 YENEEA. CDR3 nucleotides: TGTGCCAGCAGCCAAGGGGGGACATGGGTAGATGGCTACACCTTC. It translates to CASSQGGTWVDGYTF. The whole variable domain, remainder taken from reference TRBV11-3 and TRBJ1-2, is EAGVVQSPRYKIIEKKQPVAFWCNPISGHNTLYWYLQNLGQGPELLIRYENEEAVDDSQLPKDRFSAERLKGVDSTLKIQPAELGDSAVYLCASSQGGTWVDGYTFGSGTRLTVV.

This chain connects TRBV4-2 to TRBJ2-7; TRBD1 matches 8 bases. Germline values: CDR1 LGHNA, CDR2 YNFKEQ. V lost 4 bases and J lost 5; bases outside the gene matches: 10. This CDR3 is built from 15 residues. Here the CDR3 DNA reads TGTGCCAGCAGCCGCCCCGGGACAGGTTTCCACGAGCAGTACTTC. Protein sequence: CASSRPGTGFHEQYF.